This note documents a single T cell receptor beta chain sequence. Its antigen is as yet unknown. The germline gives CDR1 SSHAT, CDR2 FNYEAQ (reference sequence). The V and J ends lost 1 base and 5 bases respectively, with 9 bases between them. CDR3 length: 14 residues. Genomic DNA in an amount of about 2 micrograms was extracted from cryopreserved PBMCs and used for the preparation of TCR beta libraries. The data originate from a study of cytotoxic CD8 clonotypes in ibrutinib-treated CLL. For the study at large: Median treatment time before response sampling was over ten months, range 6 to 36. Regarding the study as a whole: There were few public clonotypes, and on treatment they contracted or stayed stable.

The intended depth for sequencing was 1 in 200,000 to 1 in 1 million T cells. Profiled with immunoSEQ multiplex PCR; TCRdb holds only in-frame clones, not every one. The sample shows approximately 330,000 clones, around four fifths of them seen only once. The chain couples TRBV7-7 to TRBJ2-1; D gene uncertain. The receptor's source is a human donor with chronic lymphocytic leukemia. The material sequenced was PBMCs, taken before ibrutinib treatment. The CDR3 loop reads CASSLGGGNNEQFF. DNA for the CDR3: TGTGCCAGCAGCTTAGGAGGCGGTAACAATGAGCAGTTCTTC.